This TCR beta chain was retrieved from a study of CD8+ T cells in alopecia areata. Extraction of RNA preceded its reverse transcription into cDNA, which served as the sequencing template. The table came from immunoSEQ multiplex PCR; TCRdb's copy has only in-frame clones and leaves some out. This table has around 110,000 clones, approximately 54% appearing once. Points from the study as a whole: Compared with normal scalp, lesional scalp had higher clonality and more expanded CD8+ clones. Researchers say the link of baseline CD8+ expansion to response remains uncertain, with one nonresponder.

V lost 0 bases and J lost 5; bases outside the gene matches: 3. CDR3 length equals 13 residues. The germline V gene has CDR1 GTSNPN and CDR2 SVGIG (reference sequence). As to treatment: oral pan-JAK inhibitor, 5-10 mg twice daily. Individuals with alopecia areata gave both lesional scalp punch biopsies and peripheral blood for collection. Note on this clone: Its matching antigen is unknown. Other DNA sequences of this sample code for an identical CDR3.

V usage is TRBV30 and J usage is TRBJ2-5; 7 bases are a match to TRBD2. This receptor was obtained from a human donor with alopecia areata. Sequencing was performed on CD8+ T cells sorted from blood, taken at week 24, from a patient treated with tofacitinib. The CDR3 loop is CAWSVMGGETQYF. The CDR3 DNA follows: TGTGCCTGGAGTGTAATGGGGGGGGAGACCCAGTACTTC.